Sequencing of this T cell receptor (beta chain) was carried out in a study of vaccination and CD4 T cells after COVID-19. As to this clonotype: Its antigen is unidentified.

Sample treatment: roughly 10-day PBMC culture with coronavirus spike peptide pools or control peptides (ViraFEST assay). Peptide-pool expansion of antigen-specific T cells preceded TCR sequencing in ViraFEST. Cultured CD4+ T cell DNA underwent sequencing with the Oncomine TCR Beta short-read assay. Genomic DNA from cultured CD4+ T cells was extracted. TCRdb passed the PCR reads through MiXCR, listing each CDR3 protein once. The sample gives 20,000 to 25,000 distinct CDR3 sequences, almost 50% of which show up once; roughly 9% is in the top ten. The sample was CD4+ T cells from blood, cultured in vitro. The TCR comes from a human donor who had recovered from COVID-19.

The CDR3 loop is CSARWPGLAGVGTGELFF. The CDR3 bases are TGCAGTGCTAGGTGGCCGGGACTAGCGGGAGTTGGCACCGGGGAGCTGTTTTTT. This chain joins TRBV20-1 and TRBJ2-2; 14 nucleotides line up with TRBD2. Germline CDR1 is DFQATT and CDR2 is SNEGSKA (reference sequence). The CDR3 loop spans 18 amino acids. V shed 3 bases and J 4 bases; nucleotides not matched to a gene: 10.